This T cell receptor (beta chain) was identified in a study of PD-L1 blockade in urothelial cancer. Study information: A median around 140,000 T cells were found in blood samples.

Time point denoted: pretreatment peripheral blood. All patients carried locally advanced or metastatic urothelial carcinoma. Sequenced by immunoSEQ multiplex PCR; TCRdb stores in-frame clones only, minus some. Found here are roughly 120,000 clones, 70% to 85% of them singletons; the top ten hold under 3.5%. The V segment lost 0 bases and the J segment 1 base; nucleotides outside the gene matches: 8. Germline V lookup: CDR1 LGHNA, CDR2 YNFKEQ. The CDR3 totals 20 residues. This TCR came from a man aged 45-65 years with urothelial cancer. The starting material was PBMCs, obtained around atezolizumab (anti-PD-L1) treatment. This sequence joins TRBV4-2 and TRBJ2-6; 11 bases are a match to TRBD1. CDR3 in DNA: TGTGCCAGCAGCCAAGACATCGGCGGGACAGGGGGATCTGGGGCCAACGTCCTGACTTTC. Translated: CASSQDIGGTGGSGANVLTF.